The entry that follows covers one T cell receptor beta chain sequence. Germline CDR1 reads SGHTA; CDR2 reads FQGNSA. The CDR3 runs to 15 residues. Trimming at V came to 0 bases and at J to 9 bases, leaving 7 bases not matched to a gene. The data were taken from a study of blood T cell repertoires in COVID-19. How the authors handled the data: The authors estimated nucleated cell counts from reference gene primer amplification. The method was immunoSEQ multiplex PCR; TCRdb's version includes in-frame clones alone and lacks a portion of them. The V and J calls and clone size were taken over from that table, and D and trimming were inferred from the DNA. The table shows 120,000 or so clones, with around three quarters occurring only once.

The gene calls are TRBV7-2 and TRBJ2-1; 8 nucleotides line up with TRBD2. Sequencing was done on a sample of peripheral blood. This TCR was recovered from a man aged 40-49 years with active or convalescent COVID-19. CDR3 DNA: TGTGCCAGCAGCTTAGCTTTGGCGGGAGGATCTGAGCAGTTCTTC. Translating it yields CASSLALAGGSEQFF.